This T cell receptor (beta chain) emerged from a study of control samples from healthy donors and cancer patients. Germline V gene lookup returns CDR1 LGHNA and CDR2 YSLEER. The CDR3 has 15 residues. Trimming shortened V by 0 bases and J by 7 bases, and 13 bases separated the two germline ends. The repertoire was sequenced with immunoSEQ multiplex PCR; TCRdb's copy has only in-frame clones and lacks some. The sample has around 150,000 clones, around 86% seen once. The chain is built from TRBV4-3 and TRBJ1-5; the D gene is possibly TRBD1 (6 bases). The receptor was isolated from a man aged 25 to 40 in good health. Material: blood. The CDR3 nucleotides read TGCGCCAGCAGCCAAGATAGTGGGGGCGGACAGCCCCAGCATTTT. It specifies CASSQDSGGGQPQHF.